The clone carrying this T cell receptor (beta chain) was recorded once. Its antigen is unidentified. This specimen belongs to a study of cytomegalovirus exposure and HLA in healthy donors. Study-wide results and caveats: The study flagged about 150 TCR beta chains as cytomegalovirus-associated. Upon later analysis, HLA-associated TCR beta chains proved more clonally expanded than other, equally common chains. Later analysis associated a missense DCLRE1C variant with TCR beta V- and J-gene trimming.

The PCR employed 60 Vbeta primers together with 13 Jbeta primers. Method: immunoSEQ multiplex PCR; TCRdb's copy keeps in-frame clones and lacks some. The sample yields about 120,000 clones, roughly 60% seen once. V lost 3 bases and J lost 5; bases outside the gene matches: 10. Germline V gene lookup returns CDR1 LNHDA and CDR2 SQIVND (reference sequence). The CDR3 has 16 amino acids. The TCR originated in a man in his forties in good health and CMV-seropositive. Sequences were obtained from PBMCs. The rearrangement uses TRBV19 and TRBJ2-3; 8 bases map to TRBD2. CDR3 sequence: CASSMAGGGFGDTQYF. CDR3 bases: TGTGCCAGTAGTATGGCGGGGGGCGGCTTCGGAGATACGCAGTATTTT.